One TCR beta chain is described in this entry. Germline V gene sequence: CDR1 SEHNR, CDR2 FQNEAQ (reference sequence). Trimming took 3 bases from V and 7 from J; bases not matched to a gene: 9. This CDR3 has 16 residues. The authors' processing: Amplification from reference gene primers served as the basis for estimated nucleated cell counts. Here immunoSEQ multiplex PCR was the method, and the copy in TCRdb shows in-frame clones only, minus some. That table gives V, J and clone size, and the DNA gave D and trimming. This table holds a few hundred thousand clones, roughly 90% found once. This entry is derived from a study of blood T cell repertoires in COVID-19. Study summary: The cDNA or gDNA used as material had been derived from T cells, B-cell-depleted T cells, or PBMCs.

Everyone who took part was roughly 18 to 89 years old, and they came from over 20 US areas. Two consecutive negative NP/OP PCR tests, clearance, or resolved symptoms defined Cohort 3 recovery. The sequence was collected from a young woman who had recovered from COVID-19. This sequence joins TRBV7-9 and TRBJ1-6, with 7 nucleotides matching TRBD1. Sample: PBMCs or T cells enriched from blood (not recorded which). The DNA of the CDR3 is TGTGCCAGCAGCTTGATCCGACAGGGACGAAATTCACCCCTCCACTTT. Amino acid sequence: CASSLIRQGRNSPLHF.